Below, one TCR beta chain is given with its context. This clonotype has more than one count but fewer than ten. What this receptor recognizes is not known. No base quality information exists; no much larger clone differs at one position. The sample comes from a study of response to subunit inactivated influenza vaccine (dated by TCRdb to between 2017 and 2018). A note on the overall study: To follow how T cells responded to a trivalent subunit inactivated influenza vaccine, the researchers relied on deep quantitative profiling of the T cell receptor repertoire. Broad study findings and their caveats: It was suggested by the authors that each seasonal influenza vaccination may recruit only a limited number of new T cells.

From the cysteine through the phenylalanine, the CDR3 covers 16 amino acids. The sequence is cut down to CDR3 DNA, 48 bases in frame from base 1. Ends trimmed: V by 3 bases, J by 5 bases; bases unmatched to a gene: 10. The library was obtained by RT-PCR. Instrument on record: Illumina HiSeq 2500. Through fastp at Q25 and MiXCR, TCRdb rebuilt clones from the public reads, retaining in-frame beta chains. Each CDR3 protein gets just one entry, which takes the most common genes and DNA from the rows behind it. The sample table records some 520,000 distinct CDR3 sequences; approximately 17% of these occur just once. The ten most abundant clones make up 3% of the sample.

This clonotype was sampled from a man between 50 and 69 years old who received an inactivated influenza vaccine. Donor details come from another sample of the same person, matched by shared clones. The chain links TRBV12-3 or TRBV12-4 with TRBJ2-7; TRBD2 agrees with 10 junctional bases. Here the sequenced sample was CD4+ T cells sorted from PBMCs, taken around 25 months after vaccination. DNA sequence: TGTGCCAGCAGTTTGCGGGCCAAGCGGGAGGGTAACGAGCAGTACTTC. Translated, this gives CASSLRAKREGNEQYF.